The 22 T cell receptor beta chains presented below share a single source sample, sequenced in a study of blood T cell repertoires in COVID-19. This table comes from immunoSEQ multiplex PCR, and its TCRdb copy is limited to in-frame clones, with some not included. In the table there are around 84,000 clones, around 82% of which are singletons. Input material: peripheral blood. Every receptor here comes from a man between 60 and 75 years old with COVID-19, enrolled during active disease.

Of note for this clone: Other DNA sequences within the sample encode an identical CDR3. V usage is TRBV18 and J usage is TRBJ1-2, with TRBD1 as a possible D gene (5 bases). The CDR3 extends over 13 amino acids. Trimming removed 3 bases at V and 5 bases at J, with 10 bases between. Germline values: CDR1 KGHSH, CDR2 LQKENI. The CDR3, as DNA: TGTGCCAGCTCACCGGACGGGGGGTATGGCTACACCTTC. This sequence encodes CASSPDGGYGYTF.

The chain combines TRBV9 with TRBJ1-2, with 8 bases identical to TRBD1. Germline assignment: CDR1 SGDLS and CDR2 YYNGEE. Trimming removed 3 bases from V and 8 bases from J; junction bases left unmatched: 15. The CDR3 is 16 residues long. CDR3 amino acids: CASSESITGGLNGYTF. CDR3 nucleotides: TGTGCCAGCAGCGAGTCGATAACAGGGGGGTTAAACGGCTACACCTTC.

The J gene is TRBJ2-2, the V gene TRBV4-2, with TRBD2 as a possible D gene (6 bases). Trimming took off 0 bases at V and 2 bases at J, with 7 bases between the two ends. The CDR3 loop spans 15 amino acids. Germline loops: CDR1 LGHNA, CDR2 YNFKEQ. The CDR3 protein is CASSQETSNTGELFF. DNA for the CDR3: TGTGCCAGCAGCCAAGAAACTAGCAACACCGGGGAGCTGTTTTTT.

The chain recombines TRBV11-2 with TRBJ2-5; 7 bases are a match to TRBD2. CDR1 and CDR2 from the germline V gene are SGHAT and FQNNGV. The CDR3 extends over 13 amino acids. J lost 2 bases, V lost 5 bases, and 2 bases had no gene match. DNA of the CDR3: TGTGCCAGCAGCGGGGACTATCAAGAGACCCAGTACTTC. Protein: CASSGDYQETQYF.

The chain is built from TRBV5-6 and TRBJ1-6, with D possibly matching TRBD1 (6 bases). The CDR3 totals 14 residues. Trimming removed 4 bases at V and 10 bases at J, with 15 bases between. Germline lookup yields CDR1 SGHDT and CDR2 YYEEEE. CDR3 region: CASSPDSSKSPLHF. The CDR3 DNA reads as TGTGCCAGCAGCCCGGACAGTAGTAAATCACCCCTCCACTTT.

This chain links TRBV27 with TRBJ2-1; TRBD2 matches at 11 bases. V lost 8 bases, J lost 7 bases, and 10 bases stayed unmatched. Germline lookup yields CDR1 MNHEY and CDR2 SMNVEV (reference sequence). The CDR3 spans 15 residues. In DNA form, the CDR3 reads TGTGCCAGCGACTTAGCGGGAGGGCCGCGGAATGAGCAGTTCTTC. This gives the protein CASDLAGGPRNEQFF.

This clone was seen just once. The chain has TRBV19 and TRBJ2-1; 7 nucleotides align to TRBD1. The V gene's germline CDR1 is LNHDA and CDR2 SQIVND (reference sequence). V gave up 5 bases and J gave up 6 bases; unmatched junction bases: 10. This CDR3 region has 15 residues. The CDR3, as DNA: TGTGCCAGTAGTTCCAGACAGGGCGGCGGCAATGAGCAGTTCTTC. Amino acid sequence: CASSSRQGGGNEQFF.

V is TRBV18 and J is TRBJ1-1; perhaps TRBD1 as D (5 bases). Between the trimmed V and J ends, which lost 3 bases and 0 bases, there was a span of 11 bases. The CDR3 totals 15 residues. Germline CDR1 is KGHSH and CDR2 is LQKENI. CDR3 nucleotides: TGTGCCAGCTCACCGTTACAGGTAATGAACACTGAAGCTTTCTTT. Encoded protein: CASSPLQVMNTEAFF.

This chain's CDR3 is CASSFGGFSYEQYF. CDR3 DNA: TGTGCCAGCAGTTTTGGCGGATTCTCCTACGAGCAGTACTTC. The V gene is TRBV27, the J gene TRBJ2-7; D unresolved. Germline values: CDR1 MNHEY, CDR2 SMNVEV (reference sequence). The V end lost 3 bases, the J end lost 0 bases, and 9 bases lay between the germline ends. This CDR3 is built from 14 residues.

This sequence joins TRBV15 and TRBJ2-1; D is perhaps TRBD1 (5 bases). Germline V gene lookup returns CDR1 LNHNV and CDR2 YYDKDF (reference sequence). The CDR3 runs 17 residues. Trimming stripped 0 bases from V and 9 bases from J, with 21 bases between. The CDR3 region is CATSRDYSGRVRLEQFF. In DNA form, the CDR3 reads TGTGCCACCAGCAGAGATTATTCGGGCAGGGTGAGGCTTGAGCAGTTCTTC.

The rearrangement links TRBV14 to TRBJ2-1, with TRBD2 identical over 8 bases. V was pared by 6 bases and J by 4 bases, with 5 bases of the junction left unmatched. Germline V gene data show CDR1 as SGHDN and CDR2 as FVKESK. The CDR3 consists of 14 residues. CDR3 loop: CASRRSSGYNEQFF. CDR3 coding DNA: TGTGCCAGCAGGCGGTCTAGCGGGTACAATGAGCAGTTCTTC.

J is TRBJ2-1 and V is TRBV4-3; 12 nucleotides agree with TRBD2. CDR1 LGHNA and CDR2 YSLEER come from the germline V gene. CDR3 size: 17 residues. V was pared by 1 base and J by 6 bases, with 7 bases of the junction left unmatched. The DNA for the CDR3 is TGCGCCAGCAGCCAAGCCCTGACTAGCGGGAGTCGCAATGAGCAGTTCTTC. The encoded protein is CASSQALTSGSRNEQFF.

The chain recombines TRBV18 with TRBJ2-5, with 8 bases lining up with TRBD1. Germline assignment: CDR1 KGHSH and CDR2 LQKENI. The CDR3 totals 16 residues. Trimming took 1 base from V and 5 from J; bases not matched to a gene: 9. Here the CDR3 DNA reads TGTGCCAGCTCACCACTCGGACAGGGCCCGGGGGAGACCCAGTACTTC. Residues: CASSPLGQGPGETQYF.

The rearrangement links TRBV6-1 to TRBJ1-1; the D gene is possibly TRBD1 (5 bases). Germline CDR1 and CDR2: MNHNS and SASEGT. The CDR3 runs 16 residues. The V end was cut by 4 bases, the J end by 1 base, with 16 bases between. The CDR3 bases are TGTGCCAGCAGTGCCCCGATGGGGCGGCGGAACACTGAAGCTTTCTTT. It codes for CASSAPMGRRNTEAFF.

The CDR3 sequence: CASSTGQGSYNEQFF. The CDR3 region has the DNA TGTGCCAGCAGTACCGGACAGGGCTCCTACAATGAGCAGTTCTTC. This chain uses TRBV6-4 with TRBJ2-1, with 8 bases aligning to TRBD1. The V gene's germline CDR1 is MRHNA and CDR2 SNTAGT. The CDR3 totals 15 residues. V shed 5 bases, J shed 0 bases, and the junction held 3 bases outside the gene matches.

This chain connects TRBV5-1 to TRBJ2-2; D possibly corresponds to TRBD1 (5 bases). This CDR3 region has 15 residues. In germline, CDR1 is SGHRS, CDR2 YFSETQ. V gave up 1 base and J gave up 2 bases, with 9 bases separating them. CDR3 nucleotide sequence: TGCGCCAGCAGCTTGTCAGGGTTTAACACCGGGGAGCTGTTTTTT. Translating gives CASSLSGFNTGELFF. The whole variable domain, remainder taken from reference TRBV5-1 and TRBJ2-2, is KAGVTQTPRYLIKTRGQQVTLSCSPISGHRSVSWYQQTPGQGLQFLFEYFSETQRNKGNFPGRFSGRQFSNSRSEMNVSTLELGDSALYLCASSLSGFNTGELFFGEGSRLTVL.

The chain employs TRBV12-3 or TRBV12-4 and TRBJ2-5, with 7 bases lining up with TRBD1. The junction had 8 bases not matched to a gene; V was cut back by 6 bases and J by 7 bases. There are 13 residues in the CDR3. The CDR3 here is CASSPQGIGTQYF. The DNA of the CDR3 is TGTGCCAGCAGCCCACAGGGGATTGGGACCCAGTACTTC.

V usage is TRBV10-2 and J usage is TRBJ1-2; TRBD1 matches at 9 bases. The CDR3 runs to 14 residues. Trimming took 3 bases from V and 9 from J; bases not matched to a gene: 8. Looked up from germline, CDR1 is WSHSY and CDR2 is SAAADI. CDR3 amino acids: CASSETTGGWSYTF. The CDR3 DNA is TGCGCCAGCAGTGAAACGACAGGGGGATGGAGCTACACCTTC.

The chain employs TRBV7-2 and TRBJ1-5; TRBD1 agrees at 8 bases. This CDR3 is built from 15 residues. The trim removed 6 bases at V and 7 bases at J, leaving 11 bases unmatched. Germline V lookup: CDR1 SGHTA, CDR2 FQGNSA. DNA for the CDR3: TGTGCCAGCAGTCTTTTACAGGGGGTGGGACAGCCCCAGCATTTT. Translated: CASSLLQGVGQPQHF.

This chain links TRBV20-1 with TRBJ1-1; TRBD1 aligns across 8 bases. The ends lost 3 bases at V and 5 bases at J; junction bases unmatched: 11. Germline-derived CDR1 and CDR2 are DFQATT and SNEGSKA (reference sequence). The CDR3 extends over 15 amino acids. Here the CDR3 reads CSASGQGARRTEAFF. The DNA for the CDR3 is TGCAGTGCTAGTGGGCAGGGGGCAAGGAGGACTGAAGCTTTCTTT.

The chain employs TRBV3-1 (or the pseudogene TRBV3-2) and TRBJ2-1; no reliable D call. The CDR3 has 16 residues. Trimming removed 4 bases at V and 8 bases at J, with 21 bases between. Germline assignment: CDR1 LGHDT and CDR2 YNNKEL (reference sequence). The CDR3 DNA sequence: TGTGCCAGCAGCCGAAGTCGCGGCCTCTCCGTTTATGAGCAGTTCTTC. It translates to CASSRSRGLSVYEQFF.

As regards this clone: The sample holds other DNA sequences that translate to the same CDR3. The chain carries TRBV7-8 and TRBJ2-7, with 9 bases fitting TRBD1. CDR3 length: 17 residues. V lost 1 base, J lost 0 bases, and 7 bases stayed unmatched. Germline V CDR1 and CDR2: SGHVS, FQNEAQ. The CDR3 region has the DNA TGTGCCAGCAGCTTAGGACAGGGGGGGTCAAGCTCCTACGAGCAGTACTTC. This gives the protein CASSLGQGGSSSYEQYF.